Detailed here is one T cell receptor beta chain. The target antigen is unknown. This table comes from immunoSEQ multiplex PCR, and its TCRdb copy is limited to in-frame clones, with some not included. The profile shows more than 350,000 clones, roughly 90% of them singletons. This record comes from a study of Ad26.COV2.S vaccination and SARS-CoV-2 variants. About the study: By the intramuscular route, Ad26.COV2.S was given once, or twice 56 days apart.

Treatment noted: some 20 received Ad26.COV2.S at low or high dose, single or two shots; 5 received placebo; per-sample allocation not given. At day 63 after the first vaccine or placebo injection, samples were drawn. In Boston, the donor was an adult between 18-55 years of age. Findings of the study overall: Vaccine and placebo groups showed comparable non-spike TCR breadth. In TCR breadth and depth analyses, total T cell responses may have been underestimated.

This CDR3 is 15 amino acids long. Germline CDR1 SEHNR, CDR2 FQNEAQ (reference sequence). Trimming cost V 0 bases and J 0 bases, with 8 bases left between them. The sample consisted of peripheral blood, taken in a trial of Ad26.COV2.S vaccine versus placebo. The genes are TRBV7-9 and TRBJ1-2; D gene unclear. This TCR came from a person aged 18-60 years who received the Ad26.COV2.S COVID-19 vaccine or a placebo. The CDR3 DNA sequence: TGTGCCAGCAGCTTAGCTCAGGAGACTAACTATGGCTACACCTTC. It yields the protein CASSLAQETNYGYTF.